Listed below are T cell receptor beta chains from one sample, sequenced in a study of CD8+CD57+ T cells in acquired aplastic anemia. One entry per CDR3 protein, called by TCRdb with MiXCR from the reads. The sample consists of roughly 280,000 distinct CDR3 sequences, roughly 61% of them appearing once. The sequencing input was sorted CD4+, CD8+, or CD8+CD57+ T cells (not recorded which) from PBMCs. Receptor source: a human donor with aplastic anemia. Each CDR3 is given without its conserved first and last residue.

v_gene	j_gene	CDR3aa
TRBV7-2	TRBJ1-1	ASSLRRTGGNTEAF
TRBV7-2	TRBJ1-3	ASSGSWQPGNTIY
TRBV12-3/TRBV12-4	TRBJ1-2	ASSPTVPNYGYT
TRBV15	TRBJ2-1	ATSRDWRGGHNEQF
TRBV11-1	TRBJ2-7	ASSEPGQGVYEQY
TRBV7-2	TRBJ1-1	ASSLAGGGGAF
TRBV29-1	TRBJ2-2	SVAPGHSNTGELF
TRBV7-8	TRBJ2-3	ASSATGGADTQY
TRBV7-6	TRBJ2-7	ASSFGRDGSYEQY
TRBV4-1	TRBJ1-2	ASSQEGVRIYGYT
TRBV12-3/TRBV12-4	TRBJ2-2	ASSLARIPSGGNTGELF
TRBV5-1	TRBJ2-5	ASSLAGQQETQY
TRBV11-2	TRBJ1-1	ASRLSGGYTEAF
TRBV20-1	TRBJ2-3	SAIKGTDSSLADTQY
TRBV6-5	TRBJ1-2	ASSYHDSNYGYT
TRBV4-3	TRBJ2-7	ASSLGGFGSDEQY
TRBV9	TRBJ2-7	ASSLAGAGEQY
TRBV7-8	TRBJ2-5	ASYRWVGETQY
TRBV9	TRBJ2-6	ASSVGVILSGANVLT
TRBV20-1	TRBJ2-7	SARGGGAYEQY
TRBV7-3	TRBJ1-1	ASTSGILPAALHGRVTEAF
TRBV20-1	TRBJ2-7	SAHLRDSYEQY
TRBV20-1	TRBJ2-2	SARPRDTGELF
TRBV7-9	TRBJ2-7	ASSTSGRSNEQY
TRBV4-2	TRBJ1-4	ASSQEKGSDTTNEKLF
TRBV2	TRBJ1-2	ASSEGRGIGGYT
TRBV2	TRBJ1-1	ASSDWGSKNTEAF
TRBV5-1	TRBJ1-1	ASSLGQGMVRAF
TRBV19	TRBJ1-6	ASSGVSPDSPLH
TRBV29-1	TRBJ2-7	SVEVLRGYEQY
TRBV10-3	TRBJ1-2	AISRSHGTANLGGYT
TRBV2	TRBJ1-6	ASSEQGGSPLH
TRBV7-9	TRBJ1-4	ASSLVGREKLF
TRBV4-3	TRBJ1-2	ASSQDPTDNYGYT
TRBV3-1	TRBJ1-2	ASSQEAGLKGYT
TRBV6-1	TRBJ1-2	ASSTQQGQGYGYT
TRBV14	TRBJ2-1	ASSQLAGGSYNEQF
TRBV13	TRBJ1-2	ASSLAPVTYGYT
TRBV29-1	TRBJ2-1	SVGGFLGVYNEQF
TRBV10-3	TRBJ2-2	AISDKGAAGELF
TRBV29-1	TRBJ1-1	SVGLLRNTEAF
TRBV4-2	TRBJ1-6	ASSTDTRNSPLH
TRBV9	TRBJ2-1	ASSPGGKSYNEQF
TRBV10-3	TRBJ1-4	AISERSGGGEKLF
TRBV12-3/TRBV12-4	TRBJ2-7	ASTPRGLHEQY
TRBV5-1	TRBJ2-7	ASSLGTSDTYEQY
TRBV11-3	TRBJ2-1	ASSSVTSGYNEQF
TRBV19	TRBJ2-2	ASSLPLTQGRNGELF
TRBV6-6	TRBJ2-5	ATTVTTSGTQY
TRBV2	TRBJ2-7	ASSESLGIYEQY
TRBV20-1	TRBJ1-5	SASSGDSNQPQH
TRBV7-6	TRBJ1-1	ASSRSGENTEAF
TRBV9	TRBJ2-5	ASSTGLGGETQY
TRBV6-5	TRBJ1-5	ASREDRVSNQPQH
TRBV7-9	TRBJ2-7	ASSSPLRDEQY
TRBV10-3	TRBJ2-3	AISEPQGADTQY
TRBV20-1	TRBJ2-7	SASTGFYEQY